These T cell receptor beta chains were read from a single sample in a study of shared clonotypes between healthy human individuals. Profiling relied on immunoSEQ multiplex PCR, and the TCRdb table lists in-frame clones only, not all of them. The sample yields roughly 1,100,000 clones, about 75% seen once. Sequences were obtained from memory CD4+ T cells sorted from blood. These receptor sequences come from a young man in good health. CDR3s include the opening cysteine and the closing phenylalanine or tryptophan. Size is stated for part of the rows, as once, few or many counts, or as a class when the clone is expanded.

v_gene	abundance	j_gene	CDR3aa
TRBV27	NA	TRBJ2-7	CASSQGFPYEQYF
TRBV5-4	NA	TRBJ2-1	CASSSPPHRGEQFF
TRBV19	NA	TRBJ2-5	CASSIFQGETQYF
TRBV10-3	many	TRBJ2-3	CATRGRVGTDTQYF
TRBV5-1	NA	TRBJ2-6	CASSFRVDSGANVLTF
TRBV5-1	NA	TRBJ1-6	CASSLAWMGSPLHF
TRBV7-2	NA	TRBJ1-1	CASSYRGPSEAFF
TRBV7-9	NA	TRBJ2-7	CASSLGDGHNEQYF
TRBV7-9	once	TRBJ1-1	CASSKSPTEAFF
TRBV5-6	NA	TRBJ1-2	CASSLTANYGYTF
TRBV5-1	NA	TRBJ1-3	CASRLEQSGNTIYF
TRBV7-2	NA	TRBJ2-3	CASSQTSGSTDTQYF
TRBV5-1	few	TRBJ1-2	CASSPRREGYGYTF
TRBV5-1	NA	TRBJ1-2	CASSLEGGRNNGYTF
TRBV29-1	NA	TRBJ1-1	CSVEDHRDRAISSTEAFF
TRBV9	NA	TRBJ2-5	CASSVGQGGGETQYF
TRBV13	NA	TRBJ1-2	CASSSRGGGIDGYTF
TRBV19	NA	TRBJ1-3	CASSPTGSVRRNTIYF
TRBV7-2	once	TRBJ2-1	CASSLGTHRNEQFF
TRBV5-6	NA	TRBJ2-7	CASSLLLAPYEQYF
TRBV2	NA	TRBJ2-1	CASTIIELAGIDEQFF
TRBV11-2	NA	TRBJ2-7	CASSQKGTGAYEQYF
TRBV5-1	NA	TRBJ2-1	CASSVGLDNEQFF
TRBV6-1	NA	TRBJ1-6	CACQRLRGNSPLHF
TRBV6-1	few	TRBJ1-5	CASQPRGQPQHF
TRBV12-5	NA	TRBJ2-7	CASGPVDTTIYEQYF
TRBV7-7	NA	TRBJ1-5	CASRVVQFSNQPQHF
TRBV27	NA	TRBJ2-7	CASSFRAGGSYEQYF
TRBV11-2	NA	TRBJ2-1	CASSQGLMGYNEQFF
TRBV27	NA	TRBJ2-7	CASSLTGKAYEQYF
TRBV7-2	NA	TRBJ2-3	CASSHHTQAGTDTQYF
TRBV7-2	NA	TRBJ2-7	CASSLYGTESYEQYF
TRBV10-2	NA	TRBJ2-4	CASSGQGRNIQYF
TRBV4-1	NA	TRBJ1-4	CASSQGAGAYSEKLFF
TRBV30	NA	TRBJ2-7	CACGLNEQYF
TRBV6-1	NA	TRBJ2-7	CASVERVGIYEQYF
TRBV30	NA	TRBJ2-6	CAWSPGANVLTF
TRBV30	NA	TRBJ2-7	CAWSVLGTSGSHEQYF
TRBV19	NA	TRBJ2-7	CASKPGTGGSYEQYF
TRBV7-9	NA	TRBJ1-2	CASSLANPGGGAGGYTF
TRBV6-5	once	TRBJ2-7	CASRTGTDYEQYF
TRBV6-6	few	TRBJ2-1	CASSPGLKAYNEQFF
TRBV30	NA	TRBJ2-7	CAWSLSPQIYEQYF
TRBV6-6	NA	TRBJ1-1	CASSYSAGGNAEAFF
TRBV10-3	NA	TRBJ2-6	CATGGGQIGGANVLTF
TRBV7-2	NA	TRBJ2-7	CASTSDRSSYEQYF
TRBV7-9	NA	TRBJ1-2	CASSFPLGGGGYTF
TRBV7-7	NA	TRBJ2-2	CASSFGRNTGELFF
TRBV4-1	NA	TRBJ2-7	CASSQDRLSGSREQYF
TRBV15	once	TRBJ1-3	CATLEDRSAGNTIYF
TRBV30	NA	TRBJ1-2	CAWSASQYYGYTF
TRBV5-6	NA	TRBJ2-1	CASSAVTGVGEQFF
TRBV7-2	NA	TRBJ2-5	CASSSQGVETQYF
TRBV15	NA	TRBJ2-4	CATSRAAGPIAKNIQYF
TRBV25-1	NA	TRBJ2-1	CASSGGTGSYNEQFF
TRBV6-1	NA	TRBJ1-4	CAANRAANEKLFF